Below are 6 T cell receptor beta chains sequenced from a single sample in a study of cytomegalovirus exposure and HLA in healthy donors. Researchers ran the PCR with 60 Vbeta and 13 Jbeta primers. This table comes from immunoSEQ multiplex PCR, and its TCRdb copy is limited to in-frame clones, with some not included. The sample carries over 150,000 clones, 80% recorded once. Material for sequencing was PBMCs. The receptors here all came from a man aged 25 to 40 in good health and CMV-seronegative.

The V gene is TRBV28, the J gene TRBJ2-1; weak D call: TRBD2 (6 bases). This CDR3 has 11 amino acids. V lost 10 bases and J lost 3, with 7 bases in between. CDR1 and CDR2 from the germline V gene are MDHEN and SYDVKM. CDR3 in DNA: TGTGCCACCGGGGGCTACAATGAGCAGTTCTTC. This gives the protein CATGGYNEQFF.

The gene calls are TRBV15 and TRBJ2-1; 8 bases are shared with TRBD1. This CDR3 is 15 amino acids long. V shed 6 bases, J shed 3 bases, and the junction held 7 bases outside the gene matches. Germline lookup yields CDR1 LNHNV and CDR2 YYDKDF (reference sequence). The CDR3 bases are TGTGCCACCAGGTTTTCCGGGACAGGCTACAATGAGCAGTTCTTC. Translating it yields CATRFSGTGYNEQFF.

This clone has only one observation. The J gene is TRBJ2-7, the V gene TRBV2; 8 bases align to TRBD2. V lost 6 bases to trimming and J lost 4 bases; unmatched junction nucleotides: 8. There are 14 residues in the CDR3. Germline lookup yields CDR1 SNHLY and CDR2 FYNNEI. CDR3 bases: TGTGCCAGCAGCAGGGAACTAGCGGTGTACGAGCAGTACTTC. Its protein is CASSRELAVYEQYF.

The chain combines TRBV7-9 with TRBJ2-7, with a tentative D call TRBD2 (6 bases). CDR1 and CDR2 from the germline V gene are SEHNR and FQNEAQ (reference sequence). This CDR3 is 15 amino acids long. The V gene lost 3 bases and the J gene lost 4 bases, with 16 bases spanning the gap. CDR3 region: CASSLAAGPIYEQYF. The DNA for the CDR3 is TGTGCCAGCAGCTTGGCGGCGGGGCCAATTTACGAGCAGTACTTC.

This CDR3 is CASSGGFSYNEQFF. The CDR3 DNA reads TGTGCCAGCAGTGGGGGGTTCTCCTACAATGAGCAGTTCTTC. The chain joins TRBV28 to TRBJ2-1, with a possible D match to TRBD2 (6 bases). The germline gives CDR1 MDHEN, CDR2 SYDVKM. There are 14 residues in the CDR3. Trimming left V 5 bases short and J 0 bases short, with 8 bases between.

The chain uses TRBV7-9 and TRBJ2-7; D not resolved. Between the trimmed V and J ends, which lost 6 bases and 7 bases, there was a span of 13 bases. The germline V gene has CDR1 SEHNR and CDR2 FQNEAQ (reference sequence). The CDR3 extends over 12 amino acids. The CDR3 bases are TGTGCCAGCAGTTTACCAAACAGAGAGCAGTACTTC. It yields the protein CASSLPNREQYF.